These 24 T cell receptor beta chains originate from one sample sequenced in a study of blood T cell repertoires in COVID-19. The method was immunoSEQ multiplex PCR; TCRdb's version includes in-frame clones alone and lacks a portion of them. The table lists 200,000 to 250,000 clones, 85% to 90% of them singletons. The material sequenced was peripheral blood. These TCRs come from a woman aged 70-85 years with active or convalescent COVID-19.

This clone was counted between two and nine times. The chain's CDR3 is CASSLAGVSYEQYF. In DNA form, the CDR3 reads TGCGCCAGCAGCTTGGCCGGAGTGTCCTACGAGCAGTACTTC. The rearrangement joins TRBV5-1 to TRBJ2-7, with D hard to call. CDR3 size: 14 residues. Between the trimmed V and J ends, which lost 0 bases and 1 base, there was a span of 8 bases. CDR1 SGHRS and CDR2 YFSETQ come from the germline V gene.

The chain joins TRBV19 to TRBJ2-2; D may be TRBD1 (5 bases). Germline V gene data show CDR1 as LNHDA and CDR2 as SQIVND (reference sequence). V was trimmed by 5 bases and J by 1 base, leaving 5 bases between them. The CDR3 runs to 13 residues. For the CDR3, the DNA is TGTGCCAGTAGTCAGGGGAACACCGGGGAGCTGTTTTTT. It yields the protein CASSQGNTGELFF.

The V gene is TRBV19, the J gene TRBJ2-5; possible D gene TRBD1, 6 bases. The CDR3 is made up of 14 amino acids. Between the trimmed V and J ends, which lost 4 bases and 4 bases, there was a span of 13 bases. Germline V lookup: CDR1 LNHDA, CDR2 SQIVND (reference sequence). CDR3 loop: CASSKTNRVETQYF. The CDR3 DNA reads TGTGCCAGTAGTAAGACAAACAGGGTAGAGACCCAGTACTTC.

This chain uses TRBV29-1 with TRBJ1-1, with 8 bases aligning to TRBD1. The J segment lost 4 bases and the V segment lost 8 bases, leaving 9 bases of the junction unmatched. The CDR3 length is 13 residues. In germline, CDR1 is SQVTM, CDR2 ANQGSEA. The CDR3 reads CSTWTGQGTEAFF. The CDR3 DNA reads as TGCAGCACCTGGACAGGGCAAGGCACTGAAGCTTTCTTT.

This clone came up once. V is TRBV6-5 and J is TRBJ1-2, with 12 bases lining up with TRBD1. The V gene's germline CDR1 is MNHEY and CDR2 SVGAGI. V lost 6 bases, J lost 7 bases, and 3 bases stayed unmatched. The CDR3 extends over 13 amino acids. This chain's CDR3 is CASRGQGAGGYTF. Here the CDR3 DNA reads TGTGCCAGCAGGGGACAGGGGGCGGGTGGCTACACCTTC.

The V and J genes are TRBV2 and TRBJ1-5; no clear D gene. The length of the CDR3 is 13 residues. CDR1 is SNHLY and CDR2 is FYNNEI in the germline V gene. V lost 5 bases, J lost 0 bases, and 5 bases lay in between. The CDR3 bases are TGTGCCAGCAGTTCCAATAGCAATCAGCCCCAGCATTTT. Its protein product is CASSSNSNQPQHF.

V and J are TRBV7-6 and TRBJ1-2; perhaps TRBD1 as D (5 bases). The CDR3 spans 17 residues. V was cut by 0 bases and J by 4 bases, with 18 bases left in between. Germline V gene data show CDR1 as SGHVS and CDR2 as FNYEAQ. The CDR3 DNA is TGTGCCAGCAGCTTAGCCAAGATAGGGGCCTCTGGCTATGGCTACACCTTC. This translates into CASSLAKIGASGYGYTF.

V usage is TRBV19 and J usage is TRBJ2-2, with TRBD2 matching 7 bases. The CDR3 totals 12 residues. Trimming removed 8 bases from V and 4 bases from J; junction bases left unmatched: 1. Germline assignment: CDR1 LNHDA and CDR2 SQIVND (reference sequence). The CDR3 DNA reads TGTGCCAGTCAGCGGGGCACCGGGGAGCTGTTTTTT. It yields the protein CASQRGTGELFF.

CDR3 sequence (DNA): TGCGCCAGCAGCTTGTTTAGGGGCAACACTGAAGCTTTCTTT. It translates to CASSLFRGNTEAFF. The genes are TRBV5-1 and TRBJ1-1, with D perhaps TRBD1 (5 bases). The germline V gene encodes CDR1 SGHRS and CDR2 YFSETQ. CDR3 length: 14 amino acids. V gave up 1 base and J gave up 2 bases, with 9 bases separating them.

The chain recombines TRBV7-6 with TRBJ2-3; 12 nucleotides agree with TRBD2. Trimming took 3 bases from V and 3 from J; bases not matched to a gene: 7. The CDR3 spans 17 residues. The V gene's germline CDR1 is SGHVS and CDR2 FNYEAQ. The CDR3 spells CASSFNPGTSGTDTQYF. In nucleotides, the CDR3 is TGTGCCAGCAGCTTCAACCCCGGGACTAGCGGGACAGATACGCAGTATTTT.

The chain recombines TRBV5-1 with TRBJ2-1; 8 bases align to TRBD1. Trimming cost V 5 bases and J 8 bases; bases outside gene matches: 12. CDR3 length equals 15 residues. Germline assignment: CDR1 SGHRS and CDR2 YFSETQ. CDR3 loop: CASRMTGVGVDEQFF. For the CDR3, the DNA is TGCGCCAGCAGGATGACAGGGGTAGGTGTCGATGAGCAGTTCTTC.

This sequence joins TRBV4-3 and TRBJ1-6; the D is unclear. Trimming pared 4 bases from V and 5 bases from J, leaving 6 bases between. CDR1 LGHNA and CDR2 YSLEER come from the germline V gene. The CDR3 sequence is 13 residues long. CDR3 sequence: CASSRQDNSPLHF. CDR3 nucleotides: TGCGCCAGCAGCCGGCAAGATAATTCACCCCTCCACTTT.

This rearrangement joins TRBV7-9 to TRBJ2-7, with TRBD1 matching over 8 bases. With 5 bases clipped from V and 2 bases from J, the junction kept 5 bases outside the gene matches. This CDR3 region has 14 residues. Germline loops: CDR1 SEHNR, CDR2 FQNEAQ (reference sequence). The CDR3 here is CASSGGQATYEQYF. CDR3 sequence (DNA): TGTGCCAGCAGCGGGGGACAGGCAACCTACGAGCAGTACTTC.

The chain links TRBV5-6 to TRBJ2-7; D is ambiguous. The CDR3 sequence is 11 residues long. V lost 0 bases to trimming and J lost 5 bases, with 3 bases between them. The germline V gene has CDR1 SGHDT and CDR2 YYEEEE. CDR3 nucleotide sequence: TGTGCCAGCAGCTTGGGGCACGAGCAGTACTTC. Encoded protein: CASSLGHEQYF.

This chain links TRBV2 with TRBJ2-5, with TRBD1 identical over 9 bases. Trimming took 8 bases from V and 4 from J; bases not matched to a gene: 5. In germline, CDR1 is SNHLY, CDR2 FYNNEI. The CDR3 contains 13 residues. The CDR3 sequence is CASPLTGGETQYF. CDR3 sequence (DNA): TGTGCCAGCCCATTGACAGGGGGAGAGACCCAGTACTTC.

The chain couples TRBV6-5 to TRBJ2-7; D gene ambiguous. The germline V gene has CDR1 MNHEY and CDR2 SVGAGI. The CDR3 runs 11 residues. V gave up 6 bases and J gave up 5 bases, with 8 bases separating them. The CDR3 DNA is TGTGCCAGCAGCGCTTTAGACGAGCAGTACTTC. As protein: CASSALDEQYF.

This clone was observed a handful of times. This chain connects TRBV15 to TRBJ2-7; D not certain. Per germline, CDR1 LNHNV and CDR2 YYDKDF (reference sequence). The CDR3 sequence is 14 residues long. V gave up 4 bases and J gave up 5 bases, with 15 bases separating them. This CDR3 is CATSTHQPGNEQYF. The CDR3 coding sequence is TGTGCCACCAGCACTCACCAACCAGGTAACGAGCAGTACTTC.

In its sample, this clone was seen a few times. V is TRBV5-6 and J is TRBJ1-2; TRBD1 might be the D (5 bases). Trimming pared 0 bases from V and 5 bases from J, leaving 14 bases between. The CDR3 is 15 residues long. Germline assignment: CDR1 SGHDT and CDR2 YYEEEE. The CDR3 DNA sequence: TGTGCCAGCAGCTTGGTTTTGGCAGGGCGTTATGGCTACACCTTC. Encoded protein: CASSLVLAGRYGYTF.

CDR3 in DNA: TGTGCCAGCAGCCGACAGGGCCAGAATTCACCCCTCCACTTT. Its translation: CASSRQGQNSPLHF. This chain uses TRBV7-9 with TRBJ1-6, with TRBD1 identical over 7 bases. CDR3 length: 14 amino acids. The germline CDR1 and CDR2 sequences are SEHNR and FQNEAQ (reference sequence). With V trimmed by 5 bases and J by 7 bases, 5 bases remained unmatched.

The gene calls are TRBV12-5 and TRBJ1-1; weak D call: TRBD1 (5 bases). Germline V lookup: CDR1 LGHNT, CDR2 FRNRAP. Trimming shortened V by 1 base and J by 6 bases, and 18 bases separated the two germline ends. The CDR3 runs 16 residues. CDR3 sequence reads: CASGLAPGGGIPEAFF. CDR3 nucleotides: TGTGCTAGTGGTTTGGCACCAGGTGGGGGGATCCCTGAAGCTTTCTTT. The whole variable domain, remainder taken from reference TRBV12-5 and TRBJ1-1, is DARVTQTPRHKVTEMGQEVTMRCQPILGHNTVFWYRQTMMQGLELLAYFRNRAPLDDSGMPKDRFSAEMPDATLATLKIQPSEPRDSAVYFCASGLAPGGGIPEAFFGQGTRLTVV.

The chain uses TRBV5-4 and TRBJ1-2; D might be TRBD1 (6 bases). Trimming removed 4 bases from V and 4 bases from J, with 14 bases in between. From germline, CDR1 is SGHNT and CDR2 YYREEE (reference sequence). The CDR3 covers 14 residues. In nucleotides, the CDR3 is TGTGCCAGCAGCGCAACAGGGACTATCTATGGCTACACCTTC. Amino acids: CASSATGTIYGYTF.

The chain links TRBV6-5 to TRBJ2-1; possibly TRBD1 for D (6 bases). This CDR3 region has 12 residues. CDR1 is MNHEY and CDR2 is SVGAGI in the germline V gene. V lost 8 bases, J lost 8 bases, and 13 bases lay in between. Written as DNA, the CDR3 is TGTGCCAGCTCCTTACAGGGCGATGAGCAGTTCTTC. Protein product: CASSLQGDEQFF.

The V gene is TRBV27, the J gene TRBJ2-1, with 7 bases lining up with TRBD2. CDR3 length: 15 residues. V was clipped by 0 bases and J by 5 bases; unmatched bases: 4. CDR1 and CDR2 from the germline V gene are MNHEY and SMNVEV (reference sequence). The CDR3 nucleotides are TGTGCCAGCAGTTTATCTGCGGGGGTCAACAATGAGCAGTTCTTC. Its translation is CASSLSAGVNNEQFF.

The chain couples TRBV20-1 to TRBJ2-1; possible D gene TRBD2, 5 bases. Germline V CDR1 and CDR2: DFQATT, SNEGSKA (reference sequence). The CDR3 contains 10 residues. V lost 4 bases and J 10 bases, leaving 8 bases between the germline ends. CDR3 loop: CSAIRGEQFF. CDR3 DNA sequence: TGCAGTGCTATTAGAGGGGAGCAGTTCTTC.